This TCR beta chain was sequenced in a study of CD8+ T cells in alopecia areata (dated by TCRdb to 2016 to 2019). Regarding the research as a whole: The treated patients, all with moderate-to-severe alopecia areata, were enrolled in an open-label pilot trial of oral tofacitinib given at 5 to 10 mg twice daily. The RNA source kit depended on sample type: the PAXgene miRNA kit for fixed scalp, the miRNeasy kit for PBMCs, and the RNeasy kit for mouse skin. To study T cell clonal expansion in alopecia areata, the researchers applied high-throughput TCRbeta sequencing to both the C3H/HeJ mouse model and human patients. Biopsies were taken from tofacitinib-treated patients at baseline and at 4 and 24 weeks of treatment, and a later scalp biopsy was taken in several of the tofacitinib-treated patients. Tofacitinib was administered for 6 to 18 months, and 6 months of follow-up off drug were then conducted to assess delayed response and recurrence. TCRbeta CDR3 regions were amplified by immunoSEQ multiplex PCR with 35 Vbeta forward and 13 Jbeta reverse primers. The SALT score, which quantifies the percentage of affected scalp surface area, was used to measure disease severity in treated patients. In humans, TCRbeta sequencing was performed on scalp tissue and on sorted CD4+ and CD8+ peripheral blood T cells from healthy controls and from patients with patchy or totalis/universalis alopecia areata. Scalp clonality was compared across normal scalp (n=4), patchy alopecia areata scalp (n=8), and alopecia totalis/universalis scalp (n=8).

Trimming at the junction amounts to 8 bases on V and 5 bases on J, and the germline ends lie 9 bases apart. The CDR3, from cysteine to phenylalanine, totals 12 residues. CDR3 DNA is the only sequence kept; it has 36 bases, read in frame from the first base. The germline V gene specifies ENHRY as CDR1 and SYGVKD as CDR2. The library was built by means of the immunoSEQ multiplex PCR assay. RNA was extracted from all samples and reverse transcribed into cDNA, which served as template for TCR sequencing. First-strand cDNA was synthesized using SuperScript III with a 2:1 mix of oligo-dT and random hexamers. Amplification bias was assessed with a synthetic immune receptor repertoire, and residual bias was removed computationally. Concerning the study's data processing: Raw reads were preprocessed to remove errors, and CDR3 was defined according to IMGT conventions as the region from the conserved cysteine to phenylalanine. Clonality was calculated as 1 minus Shannon entropy normalized by log2 of the number of productive unique TCRs. CD4 or CD8 identity of scalp clones was inferred by cross-referencing scalp TCRbeta sequences with sorted blood CD4 and CD8 repertoires. Sourced from immuneACCESS, this table was stored by TCRdb with only in-frame sequences that have V and J called. A share of the clones is absent; for the studies checked, an unresolved V gene accounts for under half, and the remainder has no known explanation. For V, J and clone size, that table is used; D and trimming come from the DNA. The sample includes about 210,000 clones, with 64% observed a single time. Roughly 4.2% of the sample is in the top ten clones.

This clone was recorded at least ten times. Its recognized antigen is unknown. Base-call qualities are not available, and no considerably larger clone is one nucleotide away. In the paper's terms, the time point label means: around 4 weeks on oral tofacitinib. Explained via the paper, the treatment or condition label denotes: oral pan-JAK inhibitor, 5-10 mg twice daily. From alopecia areata patients, peripheral blood was collected along with lesional scalp punch biopsies. PBMCs were separated by density centrifugation and stained for CD3, CD4 and CD8, after which CD4+ and CD8+ T cells were sorted on a FACSAria. The research as a whole found: During tofacitinib treatment, many expanded lesional clones stuck around in both scalp and blood, and this persistence may partly explain why relapse happens after treatment is stopped. Compared with normal scalp, lesional scalp had higher clonality and more expanded CD8+ clones, particularly in alopecia totalis/universalis, a pattern that suggests antigenic drive. Shared TCR sequences between patients were less evident than in mice, which may be partly attributable to HLA diversity in the patient population. Resident alphabeta T cells in normal human skin are also sequenced, complicating scalp TCR repertoire analysis, unlike mouse skin dominated by gammadelta T cells. Because the treated cohort was small and included a single nonresponder, larger studies are needed to assess links between baseline CD8+ expansion and response. Scalp clonality and the number of expanded CD8+ clones among the top 100 scalp clones were significantly decreased by tofacitinib.

The input for sequencing was CD4+ T cells sorted from blood, taken at week 4, from a patient treated with tofacitinib. This receptor chain uses TRBV10-3 and TRBJ2-2; the D segment cannot be called with confidence. This clonotype originated in a human donor with alopecia areata. The DNA is TGTGCCATCGGAAGGGTGACCGGGGAGCTGTTTTTT. This sequence encodes CAIGRVTGELFF.